Listed below are T cell receptor beta chains from one sample, sequenced in a study of beta chain features in type 1 diabetes. Measured with immunoSEQ multiplex PCR; TCRdb has only the in-frame clones, and not every one. The table shows 450,000 or so clones, with more than 9.5% occurring only once. Sequenced sample: naive CD4+ T cells from blood. Receptor source: a woman under 30 in good health. Each CDR3 is given with its conserved first and last residue. A D gene is named only where the DNA matches it firmly. Part of the rows lack a size; the others show once, few, many or a class for expanded clones.

cdr3_aa cdr3_nt clone_size j_call v_call d_call
CASSQGLAGIYEQYF TGCGCCAGCAGCCAAGGTCTAGCGGGCATCTACGAGCAGTACTTC few TRBJ2-7 TRBV4-3 TRBD2
CASSAGGLGETQYF TGTGCCAGCAGCGCAGGGGGCTTGGGAGAGACCCAGTACTTC NA TRBJ2-5 TRBV7-3 TRBD1
CSAVRVGRGTGELFF TGCAGCGCTGTGCGAGTCGGACGAGGGACCGGGGAGCTGTTTTTT few TRBJ2-2 TRBV29-1 NA
CASTAGSYNEQFF TGTGCCAGCACCGCGGGGTCATACAATGAGCAGTTCTTC few TRBJ2-1 TRBV27 NA
CASSQVGARSHEQYF TGTGCCAGCAGCCAAGTGGGGGCGAGGTCCCACGAGCAGTACTTC few TRBJ2-7 TRBV14 NA
CASSPDLGGSYEQYF TGTGCCAGCAGCCCTGACTTGGGGGGTTCCTACGAGCAGTACTTC NA TRBJ2-7 TRBV7-9 NA
CASSLRPISGTPSTDTQYF TGTGCCAGCAGCTTAAGGCCGATTAGCGGGACGCCTAGCACAGATACGCAGTATTTT NA TRBJ2-3 TRBV7-2 TRBD2
CASDNLRGAHYNEQFF TGTGCCAGCGACAATCTCCGGGGGGCCCACTACAATGAGCAGTTCTTC NA TRBJ2-1 TRBV5-6 NA
CAWRRTNQDFNEQFF TGTGCCTGGAGACGGACAAATCAGGATTTCAATGAGCAGTTCTTC NA TRBJ2-1 TRBV30 NA
CASSSPGRLPGRELFF TGTGCCAGCTCAAGCCCGGGACGGCTGCCCGGTCGCGAGCTGTTTTTT few TRBJ2-2 TRBV28 NA
CASSERVWSSPLHF TGTGCCAGCAGCGAAAGGGTGTGGAGTTCACCCCTCCACTTT NA TRBJ1-6 TRBV7-3 NA
CASSDRTYNEQFF TGTGCCAGCAGCGACAGGACTTACAATGAGCAGTTCTTC NA TRBJ2-1 TRBV6-6 NA
CASSEALGYEQYF TGTGCCAGCAGTGAAGCGCTTGGATACGAGCAGTACTTC few TRBJ2-7 TRBV2 NA
CASSQGEVAGVYEQYF TGTGCCAGCAGCCAAGGGGAAGTAGCGGGAGTGTACGAGCAGTACTTC few TRBJ2-7 TRBV4-2 TRBD2
CASSLAGTTRGSYNEQFF TGCGCCAGCAGCTTGGCCGGAACTACAAGGGGCTCCTACAATGAGCAGTTCTTC NA TRBJ2-1 TRBV5-1 NA
CASSPHSGSVTDTQYF TGCGCCAGCAGCCCCCACAGCGGGAGTGTCACAGATACGCAGTATTTT few TRBJ2-3 TRBV4-3 TRBD2
CASRLRTFSYEQYF TGTGCCAGCAGGTTAAGGACGTTCTCCTACGAGCAGTACTTC NA TRBJ2-7 TRBV11-3 NA
CASSQDGQDQETQYF TGTGCCAGCAGCCAAGACGGACAGGATCAAGAGACCCAGTACTTC NA TRBJ2-5 TRBV14 TRBD1
CASRFTSGEYNEQFF TGTGCCAGCAGATTTACTAGCGGAGAATACAATGAGCAGTTCTTC few TRBJ2-1 TRBV11-1 TRBD2
CASSPGNLAYNEQFF TGTGCCAGCAGTCCGGGGAATCTCGCCTACAATGAGCAGTTCTTC NA TRBJ2-1 TRBV27 NA
CASSSVAGTPHEQFF TGCGCCAGCAGCTCAGTAGCGGGAACGCCCCATGAGCAGTTCTTC few TRBJ2-1 TRBV4-3 TRBD2
CSVFRDLGGREAFF TGCAGCGTTTTCCGGGACTTAGGGGGCAGGGAAGCTTTCTTT few TRBJ1-1 TRBV29-1 TRBD1
CASSVDSNTGELFF TGTGCCAGCAGCGTAGACTCGAACACCGGGGAGCTGTTTTTT few TRBJ2-2 TRBV9 NA
CASSQSAEGLQETQYF TGCGCCAGCAGCCAGTCTGCGGAGGGTCTTCAGGAGACCCAGTACTTC few TRBJ2-5 TRBV4-1 NA
CASSAGTAYNEQFF TGTGCCAGCAGCGCGGGGACAGCTTACAATGAGCAGTTCTTC once TRBJ2-1 TRBV9 TRBD1
CASSSTATRTGPGELFF TGTGCCAGCAGCTCGACGGCGACAAGGACAGGACCCGGGGAGCTGTTTTTT NA TRBJ2-2 TRBV7-8 TRBD1
CASSPDGAPSTDTQYF TGCGCCAGCAGCCCCGACGGGGCCCCTAGCACAGATACGCAGTATTTT NA TRBJ2-3 TRBV4-3 NA
CASSIRRQGANSPLHF TGTGCCAGTAGTATCCGACGACAGGGCGCCAATTCACCCCTCCACTTT NA TRBJ1-6 TRBV19 TRBD1
CASSLALQNTGELFF TGTGCCAGCAGCTTAGCGCTCCAGAACACCGGGGAGCTGTTTTTT NA TRBJ2-2 TRBV7-2 NA
CASSQDYSRFNEKLFF TGCGCCAGCAGCCAAGATTACTCCAGGTTTAATGAAAAACTGTTTTTT NA TRBJ1-4 TRBV5-4 NA
CSGTSGQGIGEQYF TGCAGCGGGACCTCGGGACAGGGGATTGGCGAGCAGTACTTC few TRBJ2-7 TRBV29-1 TRBD1
CATSRGRGAGETQYF TGTGCCACCAGCAGAGGCAGGGGGGCCGGCGAGACCCAGTACTTC few TRBJ2-5 TRBV15 NA
CASSIPWTVAKNIQYF TGTGCCAGTAGTATCCCCTGGACGGTAGCCAAAAACATTCAGTACTTC few TRBJ2-4 TRBV19 NA
CAISDATGTSGTYEQYF TGTGCCATCAGTGATGCTACTGGGACTAGCGGGACCTACGAGCAGTACTTC NA TRBJ2-7 TRBV10-3 TRBD2
CASSAVPPKNIQYF TGCGCCAGCAGCGCTGTCCCACCGAAAAACATTCAGTACTTC few TRBJ2-4 TRBV5-1 NA
CSQASGREEAQYF TGCAGCCAAGCCTCAGGGAGGGAAGAAGCCCAGTACTTC few TRBJ2-5 TRBV29-1 TRBD2
CASSQDLQTEAFF TGTGCCAGCAGCCAAGATCTACAGACTGAAGCTTTCTTT few TRBJ1-1 TRBV14 NA
CASSQAGELFF TGCGCCAGCAGCCAGGCCGGGGAGCTGTTTTTT NA TRBJ2-2 TRBV5-1 NA
CASSDAGTSGLDTQYF TGTGCCAGCAGTGACGCTGGGACCAGCGGTCTGGATACGCAGTATTTT few TRBJ2-3 TRBV25-1 NA
CASSITHNSGSYTF TGTGCCAGTAGTATTACGCACAATTCTGGGAGCTACACCTTC NA TRBJ1-2 TRBV19 NA
CSARSQYGYTF TGCAGTGCTAGAAGTCAGTATGGCTACACCTTC NA TRBJ1-2 TRBV20-1 NA
CASSTTKGGQETQYF TGTGCCAGCAGTACCACGAAGGGAGGACAAGAGACCCAGTACTTC NA TRBJ2-5 TRBV5-4 NA
CASSQVRDTEAFF TGCGCCAGCAGCCAAGTCCGGGACACTGAAGCTTTCTTT NA TRBJ1-1 TRBV4-1 NA
CASKRDHAYEQYF TGTGCCAGCAAGAGGGACCATGCCTACGAGCAGTACTTC NA TRBJ2-7 TRBV6-1 NA
CASSQGLIQYF TGTGCCAGCAGCCAAGGGCTCATTCAGTACTTC NA TRBJ2-4 TRBV14 NA
CASSLGSGRGEAFF TGTGCCAGCAGCTTAGGGTCAGGCCGGGGTGAAGCTTTCTTT NA TRBJ1-1 TRBV7-9 NA
CASSEWVGVKGQETQYF TGTGCCAGCAGTGAATGGGTCGGGGTAAAGGGGCAAGAGACCCAGTACTTC NA TRBJ2-5 TRBV25-1 NA
CASSVDRLRSYNEQFF TGTGCCAGCAGCGTAGATCGATTGAGGTCCTACAATGAGCAGTTCTTC few TRBJ2-1 TRBV9 NA
CASSAPGTGELFF TGTGCCAGCAGCGCCCCGGGCACCGGGGAGCTGTTTTTT NA TRBJ2-2 TRBV9 NA
CASSDRGRNTEAFF TGTGCCAGCAGCGACAGGGGTAGGAACACTGAAGCTTTCTTT few TRBJ1-1 TRBV7-9 TRBD1
CASSQDGWSYGYTF TGCGCCAGCAGCCAAGACGGTTGGAGCTATGGCTACACCTTC few TRBJ1-2 TRBV5-4 NA